This TCR beta chain was sequenced for a study of Graves' ophthalmopathy and Graves' hyperthyroidism. Study-wide results and caveats: Clonotypes were expanded in thyroid at above 0.001 frequency, and most also appeared in blood.

The CDR3 has 14 residues. Patients were left out if they had other autoimmune diseases, uncontrolled infections, pregnancy or lactation. Amplifying from RNA transcripts, the study obtained TCR beta CDR3 regions. The library came from an HTBI-primed first-round RT-PCR and a second-round multiplex PCR. MiXCR, run by TCRdb on the multiplex PCR reads, gives a single entry per CDR3 protein. Of 650,000 to 900,000 distinct CDR3 sequences listed, around 40% were seen once; the top ten hold 40% to 45%. About this clonotype itself: Antigen unknown. The germline gene is not matched at one end of the junction; a read error may be the cause.

The chain links TRBV12-3 or TRBV12-4 to TRBJ2-7, with TRBD1 matching 7 bases. This clonotype was sampled from an adult man with Graves' ophthalmopathy. Sequences were obtained from peripheral blood. The CDR3 loop reads CATSDPTGFDEQYF. CDR3 nucleotides: TGTGCCACCAGTGACCCGACAGGGTTCGACGAGCAGTACTTC.